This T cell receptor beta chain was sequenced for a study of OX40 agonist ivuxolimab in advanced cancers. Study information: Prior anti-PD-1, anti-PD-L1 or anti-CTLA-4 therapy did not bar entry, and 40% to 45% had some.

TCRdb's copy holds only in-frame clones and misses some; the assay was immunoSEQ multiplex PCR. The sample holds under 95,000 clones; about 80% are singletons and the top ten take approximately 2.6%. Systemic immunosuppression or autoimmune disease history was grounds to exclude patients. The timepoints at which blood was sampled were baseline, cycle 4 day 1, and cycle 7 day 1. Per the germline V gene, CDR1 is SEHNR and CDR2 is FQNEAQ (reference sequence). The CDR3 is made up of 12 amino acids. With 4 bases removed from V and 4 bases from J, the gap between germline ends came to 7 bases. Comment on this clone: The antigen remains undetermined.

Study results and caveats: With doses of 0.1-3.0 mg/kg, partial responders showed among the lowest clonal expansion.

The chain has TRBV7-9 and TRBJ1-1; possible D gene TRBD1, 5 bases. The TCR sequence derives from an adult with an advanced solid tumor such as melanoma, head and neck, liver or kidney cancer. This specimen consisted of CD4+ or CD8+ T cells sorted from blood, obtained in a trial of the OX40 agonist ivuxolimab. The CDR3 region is CASSYRSTEAFF. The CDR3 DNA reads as TGTGCCAGCAGCTACAGGAGCACTGAAGCTTTCTTT.